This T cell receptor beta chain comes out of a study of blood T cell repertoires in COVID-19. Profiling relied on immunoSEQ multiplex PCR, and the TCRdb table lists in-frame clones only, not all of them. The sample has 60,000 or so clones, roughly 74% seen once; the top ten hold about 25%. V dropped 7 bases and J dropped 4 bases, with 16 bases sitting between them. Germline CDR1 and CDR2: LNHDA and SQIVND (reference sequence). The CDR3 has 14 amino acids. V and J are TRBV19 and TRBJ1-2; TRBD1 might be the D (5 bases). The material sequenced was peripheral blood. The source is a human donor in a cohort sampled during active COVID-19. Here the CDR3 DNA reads TGTGCCAGTAAACGGGAGTCGGGGGTCTATGGCTACACCTTC. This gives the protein CASKRESGVYGYTF.